These 20 T cell receptor beta chains originate from one sample sequenced in a study of OX40 agonist ivuxolimab in advanced cancers. Library creation used the immunoSEQ multiplex PCR assay. In its TCRdb copy, this immuneACCESS table keeps in-frame sequences only and misses some clones. Where compared with another copy, unresolved V genes explain less than half of these, and the others have no known cause. The sample table records 95,000 to 150,000 clones; approximately 92% of these occur just once. Together, the top ten hold approximately 0.15% of the sample. Specimen: CD4+ or CD8+ T cells sorted from blood, collected in a trial of the OX40 agonist ivuxolimab. The receptors shown here come from an adult with an advanced solid tumor such as melanoma, head and neck, liver or kidney cancer.

CDR3 residues: CSGGRGETQYF. The CDR3 DNA follows: TGCAGTGGAGGGAGAGGGGAGACCCAGTACTTC. The chain employs TRBV20-1 and TRBJ2-5; D might be TRBD2 (5 bases). The CDR3 runs to 11 residues. Per germline, CDR1 DFQATT and CDR2 SNEGSKA (reference sequence). Deletions cut 7 bases from V and 5 bases from J, with 11 bases between.

The chain employs TRBV5-1 and TRBJ1-1; D is perhaps TRBD1 (5 bases). Looked up from germline, CDR1 is SGHRS and CDR2 is YFSETQ. V was cut by 6 bases and J by 1 base, with 10 bases left in between. The CDR3 runs 13 residues. DNA of the CDR3: TGCGCCAGCACGACAGAGGGGAACACTGAAGCTTTCTTT. The encoded protein is CASTTEGNTEAFF.

The genes are TRBV7-6 and TRBJ1-1, with D possibly TRBD1 on 6 matching bases. CDR1 and CDR2 from the germline V gene are SGHVS and FNYEAQ. V shed 2 bases and J shed 3 bases, with 10 bases lying between them. This CDR3 spans 14 amino acids. The CDR3 loop reads CASSLMGADTEAFF. For the CDR3, the DNA is TGTGCCAGCAGCTTAATGGGGGCGGACACTGAAGCTTTCTTT.

The V and J genes are TRBV5-3 and TRBJ1-1; 7 bases fit TRBD1. TRBV5-3 is assigned to the ORF class and has an uncertain function. The trim removed 7 bases at V and 3 bases at J, leaving 15 bases unmatched. There are 16 residues in the CDR3. This CDR3 reads CARDRVAGAKHTEAFF. Written as DNA, the CDR3 is TGTGCCAGAGACAGGGTGGCGGGGGCTAAGCACACTGAAGCTTTCTTT.

This chain links TRBV4-1 with TRBJ1-1, with D possibly matching TRBD1 (5 bases). The CDR3 contains 15 residues. The V gene's germline CDR1 is MGHRA and CDR2 YSYEKL. Trimming removed 3 bases at V and 1 base at J, with 12 bases between. The CDR3 DNA reads as TGCGCCAGCAGCCAGAATCCGGGGGAGAACACTGAAGCTTTCTTT. Its protein is CASSQNPGENTEAFF.

The CDR3 bases are TGTGCCAGCACAGGGGATGGGGCCAACGTCCTGACTTTC. This codes for CASTGDGANVLTF. V is TRBV2 and J is TRBJ2-6; TRBD1 might be the D (6 bases). V lost 7 bases to trimming and J lost 3 bases, with 7 bases between them. The CDR3 runs to 13 residues. In germline, CDR1 is SNHLY, CDR2 FYNNEI.

The chain is built from TRBV21-1 and TRBJ2-3; TRBD2, the D gene given by the table, was not confirmed from the DNA. TRBV21-1 is a pseudogene locus. There are 20 residues in the CDR3. The chain's CDR3 is CASTAGGKGTLGERTDTQYF. The CDR3 DNA is TGTGCCAGCACCGCGGGAGGGAAAGGAACCTTGGGGGAGCGCACAGATACGCAGTATTTT.

The chain uses TRBV28 and TRBJ1-1, with D unclear. V shed 6 bases and J shed 1 base, with 12 bases lying between them. This CDR3 region has 14 residues. Per germline, CDR1 MDHEN and CDR2 SYDVKM. CDR3 in amino acids: CASRGFSENTEAFF. DNA for the CDR3: TGTGCCAGCAGGGGTTTTTCGGAGAACACTGAAGCTTTCTTT.

The V and J genes are TRBV6-5 and TRBJ2-7; TRBD2 might be the D (5 bases). The CDR3 contains 15 residues. Trimming pared 3 bases from V and 0 bases from J, leaving 12 bases between. CDR1 is MNHEY and CDR2 is SVGAGI in the germline V gene. The CDR3 reads CASSYGRGYSYEQYF. The CDR3 DNA follows: TGTGCCAGCAGTTATGGACGGGGATACTCCTACGAGCAGTACTTC.

The chain combines TRBV6-5 with TRBJ1-4; D might be TRBD1 (5 bases). V gave up 0 bases and J gave up 8 bases, with 16 bases separating them. The CDR3 has 16 residues. Germline assignment: CDR1 MNHEY and CDR2 SVGAGI. The CDR3 protein is CASSYSITGGNEKLFF. In DNA form, the CDR3 reads TGTGCCAGCAGTTACTCGATAACGGGGGGTAACGAAAAACTGTTTTTT.

This clone was seen just once. This rearrangement joins TRBV29-1 to TRBJ1-1, with TRBD1 identical over 8 bases. Looked up from germline, CDR1 is SQVTM and CDR2 is ANQGSEA. J lost 3 bases, V lost 3 bases, and 3 bases had no gene match. This CDR3 is built from 13 residues. The CDR3 loop reads CSVDPQGDTEAFF. Written as DNA, the CDR3 is TGCAGCGTTGATCCACAGGGGGACACTGAAGCTTTCTTT. Full variable domain (rest looked up from reference TRBV29-1 and TRBJ1-1): SAVISQKPSRDICQRGTSLTIQCQVDSQVTMMFWYRQQPGQSLTLIATANQGSEATYESGFVIDKFPISRPNLTFSTLTVSNMSPEDSSIYLCSVDPQGDTEAFFGQGTRLTVV.

The chain has TRBV28 and TRBJ2-3, with a weak D call TRBD1 (6 bases). This CDR3 has 15 amino acids. Trimming took 5 bases from V and 0 from J, leaving 12 bases between them. CDR1 and CDR2 from the germline V gene are MDHEN and SYDVKM. The chain's CDR3 is CASSPRDTSTDTQYF. The DNA for the CDR3 is TGTGCCAGCAGTCCCCGGGACACTAGCACAGATACGCAGTATTTT.

The rearrangement uses TRBV5-5 and TRBJ2-7, with TRBD2 matching over 9 bases. The CDR3 is 16 residues long. In germline, CDR1 is SGHKS, CDR2 YYEKEE (reference sequence). V lost 0 bases, J lost 5 bases, and 9 bases stayed unmatched. The CDR3 reads CASSLAVASGTNEQYF. DNA of the CDR3: TGTGCCAGCAGCTTGGCCGTGGCTAGCGGGACCAACGAGCAGTACTTC.

To note about this clone: The germline gene is not matched at one end of the junction; a read error may be the cause. The rearrangement uses TRBV5-1 and TRBJ1-4; D perhaps matches TRBD1 (6 bases). This CDR3 has 16 amino acids. Looked up from germline, CDR1 is SGHRS and CDR2 is YFSETQ. The CDR3 reads CASSLKAGATNKKLFF. The CDR3 DNA reads TGCGCCAGCAGCTTGAAAGCAGGGGCAACTAATAAAAAACTGTTTTTT.

This clone was counted at least ten times. The chain has TRBV19 and TRBJ2-2, with D perhaps assigned TRBD1 or TRBD2 (5 bases each). CDR1 and CDR2 from the germline V gene are LNHDA and SQIVND (reference sequence). Trimming stripped 5 bases from V and 5 bases from J, with 6 bases between. The CDR3 runs 12 residues. CDR3 coding DNA: TGTGCCAGTAGTTGGGGGACCGGGGAGCTGTTTTTT. As protein: CASSWGTGELFF.

This chain links TRBV5-1 with TRBJ1-2, with D possibly being TRBD1 (5 bases). This CDR3 spans 14 amino acids. Trimming pared 5 bases from V and 3 bases from J, leaving 14 bases between. CDR1 and CDR2 (germline): SGHRS, YFSETQ. The CDR3 sequence is CASSSGTEYYGYTF. The CDR3 DNA follows: TGCGCCAGCAGTTCCGGGACGGAGTACTATGGCTACACCTTC.

J is TRBJ2-5 and V is TRBV13; TRBD2 matches at 14 bases. This CDR3 is 17 amino acids long. J was trimmed by 3 bases and V by 4 bases; bases with no gene match: 7. Germline assignment: CDR1 PRHDT and CDR2 FYEKMQ (reference sequence). CDR3 DNA: TGTGCCAGCAGCTCGGGACTAGCGGGAGTTCAGGAAGAGACCCAGTACTTC. Protein: CASSSGLAGVQEETQYF. Full variable domain (remainder filled in from reference TRBV13 and TRBJ2-5): AAGVIQSPRHLIKEKRETATLKCYPIPRHDTVYWYQQGPGQDPQFLISFYEKMQSDKGSIPDRFSAQQFSDYHSELNMSSLELGDSALYFCASSSGLAGVQEETQYFGPGTRLLVL.

V and J are TRBV7-9 and TRBJ1-6; maybe TRBD1 (5 bases). The CDR3 is 16 amino acids. The ends were cut back, 1 base at V and 0 bases at J, with 7 bases in the middle. Germline assignment: CDR1 SEHNR and CDR2 FQNEAQ (reference sequence). CDR3 nucleotides: TGTGCCAGCAGCTTAGTTGGGACCTCCTATAATTCACCCCTCCACTTT. This gives the protein CASSLVGTSYNSPLHF.

This chain links TRBV7-3 with TRBJ2-3, with D possibly TRBD1 on 6 matching bases. The V gene's germline CDR1 is SGHTA and CDR2 FQGTGA. The CDR3 covers 12 residues. Trimming took off 8 bases at V and 4 bases at J, with 10 bases between the two ends. CDR3 sequence (DNA): TGTGCCAGCGCCAGGGGTCCAGATACGCAGTATTTT. The encoded protein is CASARGPDTQYF.

The genes are TRBV29-1 and TRBJ1-6; 9 nucleotides match TRBD1. The CDR3 is 14 amino acids. V shed 6 bases, J shed 9 bases, and the junction held 9 bases outside the gene matches. Looked up from germline, CDR1 is SQVTM and CDR2 is ANQGSEA. The CDR3 nucleotides read TGCAGCGTGAAGGACAGGGGTGGGTTTTCACCCCTCCACTTT. Encoded protein: CSVKDRGGFSPLHF.